The 8 T cell receptor beta chains presented below share a single source sample, sequenced in a study of memory CD4+ T cells and cytomegalovirus serostatus. The table came from immunoSEQ multiplex PCR; TCRdb's copy has only in-frame clones and leaves some out. The sample has 50,000 to 65,000 clones; around 88% are singletons. The sort gate was single viable CD3+CD4+CD8-CD45RO+ cells for memory CD4+ T cells. Input material: memory CD4+ T cells from blood. These receptors came from an adult in good health and CMV-seropositive.

J is TRBJ2-1 and V is TRBV5-1, with no clear D. V lost 0 bases and J 7 bases, leaving 23 bases between the germline ends. Germline V gives CDR1 SGHRS, CDR2 YFSETQ. This CDR3 has 18 amino acids. The CDR3 here is CASSLGTLGRTPQNEQFF. In DNA, the CDR3 is TGCGCCAGCAGCTTGGGAACTCTCGGCAGGACCCCTCAAAATGAGCAGTTCTTC.

The chain carries TRBV19 and TRBJ2-7; perhaps TRBD1 as D (6 bases). The V end was cut by 3 bases, the J end by 0 bases, with 12 bases between. The V gene's germline CDR1 is LNHDA and CDR2 SQIVND (reference sequence). The CDR3 contains 15 residues. In nucleotides, the CDR3 is TGTGCCAGTAGTATCGGCAGGGGCAGCTCCTACGAGCAGTACTTC. Translation gives CASSIGRGSSYEQYF.

This CDR3 reads CASSLSGTTPLEQYF. The CDR3 DNA sequence: TGTGCCAGCAGCTTGTCCGGGACTACACCCTTGGAGCAGTACTTC. The chain is built from TRBV5-4 and TRBJ2-7; TRBD2 matches at 7 bases. The CDR3 has 15 residues. CDR1 SGHNT and CDR2 YYREEE come from the germline V gene (reference sequence). The trim removed 1 base at V and 7 bases at J, leaving 11 bases unmatched.

This clone was seen a handful of times. The chain combines TRBV29-1 with TRBJ1-2; possible D gene TRBD1, 5 bases. This CDR3 is built from 13 residues. The V and J ends lost 3 bases and 5 bases respectively, with 13 bases between them. Germline lookup yields CDR1 SQVTM and CDR2 ANQGSEA. This CDR3 reads CSVDDSRMYGYTF. The DNA for the CDR3 is TGCAGCGTTGACGACAGTAGGATGTATGGCTACACCTTC.

The chain joins TRBV10-3 to TRBJ2-3, with 8 nucleotides matching TRBD2. Trimming at V came to 6 bases and at J to 4 bases, leaving 6 bases not matched to a gene. Germline values: CDR1 ENHRY, CDR2 SYGVKD. The CDR3 consists of 14 residues. The chain's CDR3 is CAISLGLAADTQYF. The CDR3 DNA reads TGTGCCATCAGCCTCGGACTAGCCGCAGATACGCAGTATTTT.

This clone was counted once. This chain uses TRBV28 with TRBJ2-7, with D possibly called TRBD1 or TRBD2 (5 bases each). Germline CDR1 and CDR2: MDHEN and SYDVKM. This CDR3 is 15 amino acids long. V dropped 5 bases and J dropped 2 bases, with 16 bases sitting between them. The chain's CDR3 is CASSRPGTPTYEQYF. CDR3 coding DNA: TGTGCCAGCAGTCGGCCCGGGACGCCTACCTACGAGCAGTACTTC. Together with reference TRBV28 and TRBJ2-7, the CDR3 gives the full variable domain: DVKVTQSSRYLVKRTGEKVFLECVQDMDHENMFWYRQDPGLGLRLIYFSYDVKMKEKGDIPEGYSVSREKKERFSLILESASTNQTSMYLCASSRPGTPTYEQYFGPGTRLTVT.

The chain has TRBV4-3 and TRBJ1-1; a possible D gene is TRBD1 (5 bases). This CDR3 is 14 amino acids long. Between the trimmed V and J ends, which lost 1 base and 7 bases, there was a span of 13 bases. Germline lookup yields CDR1 LGHNA and CDR2 YSLEER. The CDR3 coding sequence is TGCGCCAGCAGCCAAGTTGAAGGGGCAGGTGAAGCTTTCTTT. As protein: CASSQVEGAGEAFF.

The gene calls are TRBV5-4 and TRBJ2-1; D not certain. The CDR3 runs to 17 residues. Germline V lookup: CDR1 SGHNT, CDR2 YYREEE (reference sequence). V lost 0 bases and J lost 1, with 14 bases in between. The chain's CDR3 is CASSLGVGRPSYNEQFF. DNA for the CDR3: TGTGCCAGCAGCTTGGGTGTAGGGCGCCCATCCTACAATGAGCAGTTCTTC.